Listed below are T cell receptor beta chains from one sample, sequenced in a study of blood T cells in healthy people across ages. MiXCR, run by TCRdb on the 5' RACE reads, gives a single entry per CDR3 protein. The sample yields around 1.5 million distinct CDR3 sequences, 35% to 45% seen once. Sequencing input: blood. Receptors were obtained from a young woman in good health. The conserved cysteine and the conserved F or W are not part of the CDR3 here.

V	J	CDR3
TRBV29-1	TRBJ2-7	SADGLAPTYEQY
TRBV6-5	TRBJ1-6	ASSYLGQGAGSPLH
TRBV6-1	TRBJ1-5	ASTDRGWGNQPQH
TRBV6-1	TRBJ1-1	ASSGTANTEAF
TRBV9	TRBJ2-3	ASSAGTTDADTQY
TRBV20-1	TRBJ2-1	SARPSGSANEQF
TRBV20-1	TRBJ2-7	SGSVSDNEQY
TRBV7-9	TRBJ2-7	ASSSINAGTGTYEQY
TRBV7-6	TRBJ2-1	ASSLDSPAGGYNEQF
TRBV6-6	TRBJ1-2	ASSSGGDRGYYGYT
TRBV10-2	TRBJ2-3	ASRVSKITDTQY
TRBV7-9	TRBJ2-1	ASSSPTSGRGNEQF
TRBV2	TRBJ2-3	ASRSGITDTQY
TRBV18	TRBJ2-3	ASSPAGNTDTQY
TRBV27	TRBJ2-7	ASSSPGTSPYEQY
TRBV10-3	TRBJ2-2	AISSAPNTGELF
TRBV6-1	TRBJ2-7	ASSKEERPFPYYEQY
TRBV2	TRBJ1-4	ASSEDKVNEKLF
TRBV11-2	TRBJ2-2	ASSSTQPLVPGELF
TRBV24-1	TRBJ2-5	ATSDKGRETQY
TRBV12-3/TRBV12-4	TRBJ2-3	ASSLVTRLADTQY
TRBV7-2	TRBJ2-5	ASSLGWGGGGETQY
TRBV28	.	ASSRGARNEQY
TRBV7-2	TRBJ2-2	ASRADRGTGELF
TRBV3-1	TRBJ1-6	ASSQEGTYDNSPLH
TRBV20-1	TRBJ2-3	SAGGGSGVNTQY
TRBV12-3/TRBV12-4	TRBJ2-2	ASSLAGEYTGELF
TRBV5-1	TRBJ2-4	ASSVPGTEKNIQY
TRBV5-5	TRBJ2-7	ASSYPQGLLSYEQY
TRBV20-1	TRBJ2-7	SAAFRDRTSEQY
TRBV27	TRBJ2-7	TSREDESYEQY
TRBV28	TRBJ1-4	ASSFTGFANEKLF
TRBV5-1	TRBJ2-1	ASGTGSSYNEQF
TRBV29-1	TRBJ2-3	SFSTDTQY
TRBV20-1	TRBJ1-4	SARTVEKLF
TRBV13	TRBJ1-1	ASSLGTPGTLDTEAF
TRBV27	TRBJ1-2	ASSPRQGRGYT
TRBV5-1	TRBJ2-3	ASSSFSGGVSDTQY
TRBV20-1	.	SARWPGQVFAEQY
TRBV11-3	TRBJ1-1	ASSHGQGGFTEAF
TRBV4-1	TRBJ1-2	ASSQDAGSSYGYT
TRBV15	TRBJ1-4	ATSRDPGEWGLF
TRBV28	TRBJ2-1	ASSLLGGDYNEQF
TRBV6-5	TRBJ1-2	ASSSAAEGTYGYT